Shown below are 10 T cell receptor beta chains from a single sample sequenced in a study of technical replicates of blood from a few donors. The data were produced by immunoSEQ multiplex PCR, yet TCRdb's version contains in-frame clones alone and is incomplete. The repertoire holds 70,000 to 85,000 clones, with over 85% as singletons. The sequenced sample consisted of T cells isolated from PBMCs. These receptors all stem from a human donor in good health.

V is TRBV7-3 and J is TRBJ1-1; 12 bases are a match to TRBD1. Per germline, CDR1 SGHTA and CDR2 FQGTGA. The CDR3 extends over 15 amino acids. V was pared by 2 bases and J by 2 bases, with 0 bases of the junction left unmatched. Here the CDR3 DNA reads TGTGCCAGCAGCTTAGGGACAGGGGGCAACACTGAAGCTTTCTTT. This translates into CASSLGTGGNTEAFF. The entire variable domain, with the rest obtained from reference TRBV7-3 and TRBJ1-1, is as follows: GAGVSQTPSNKVTEKGKYVELRCDPISGHTALYWYRQSLGQGPEFLIYFQGTGAADDSGLPNDRFFAVRPEGSVSTLKIQRTERGDSAVYLCASSLGTGGNTEAFFGQGTRLTVV.

This chain links TRBV2 with TRBJ2-7, with a weak D call TRBD1 (5 bases). In germline, CDR1 is SNHLY, CDR2 FYNNEI. The CDR3 sequence is 13 residues long. V was pared by 2 bases and J by 7 bases, with 12 bases between. Here the CDR3 DNA reads TGTGCCAGCAGTGAAATCCAGGGCCGGGAGCAGTACTTC. Its protein is CASSEIQGREQYF.

The chain couples TRBV13 to TRBJ2-2; D ambiguous. V lost 5 bases to trimming and J lost 1 base, with 8 bases between them. Looked up from germline, CDR1 is PRHDT and CDR2 is FYEKMQ (reference sequence). There are 14 residues in the CDR3. The CDR3 spells CASSDTVNTGELFF. The DNA of the CDR3 is TGTGCCAGCAGCGATACAGTGAACACCGGGGAGCTGTTTTTT.

This chain connects TRBV11-2 to TRBJ2-6; 12 nucleotides match TRBD2. Per germline, CDR1 SGHAT and CDR2 FQNNGV. With V trimmed by 0 bases and J by 4 bases, 4 bases remained unmatched. This CDR3 contains 18 residues. The CDR3 spells CASSLELAGGLGANVLTF. CDR3 DNA: TGTGCCAGCAGCTTAGAACTAGCGGGAGGATTAGGGGCCAACGTCCTGACTTTC.

The chain uses TRBV7-9 and TRBJ2-1; tentative D call: TRBD1 (5 bases). The germline gives CDR1 SEHNR, CDR2 FQNEAQ (reference sequence). The germline V and J ends were trimmed by 6 bases and 5 bases, with 11 bases remaining between them. The CDR3 loop spans 13 amino acids. The chain's CDR3 is CASSGAVHNEQFF. The CDR3 DNA follows: TGTGCCAGCAGTGGGGCTGTTCACAATGAGCAGTTCTTC. Using reference TRBV7-9 and TRBJ2-1 for the parts outside the CDR3, the full variable domain is DTGVSQNPRHKITKRGQNVTFRCDPISEHNRLYWYRQTLGQGPEFLTYFQNEAQLEKSRLLSDRFSAERPKGSFSTLEIQRTEQGDSAMYLCASSGAVHNEQFFGPGTRLTVL.

This rearrangement joins TRBV29-1 to TRBJ2-5; 8 bases are shared with TRBD2. Germline CDR1 SQVTM, CDR2 ANQGSEA. The CDR3 has 15 amino acids. V trimming: 4 bases; J trimming: 1 base; junction bases outside the gene matches: 8. CDR3: CSVVRLAGGQETQYF. CDR3 DNA: TGCAGCGTTGTTAGGCTAGCGGGCGGCCAAGAGACCCAGTACTTC.

The V gene is TRBV19, the J gene TRBJ1-2; 7 bases agree with TRBD1. The CDR3 runs 13 residues. Germline loops: CDR1 LNHDA, CDR2 SQIVND (reference sequence). The trim removed 3 bases at V and 5 bases at J, leaving 3 bases unmatched. CDR3 residues: CASSIDREYGYTF. For the CDR3, the DNA is TGTGCCAGTAGTATTGACAGGGAATATGGCTACACCTTC.

The V gene is TRBV20-1, the J gene TRBJ1-2, with 9 bases aligning to TRBD1. V gave up 6 bases and J gave up 8 bases; unmatched junction bases: 4. Looked up from germline, CDR1 is DFQATT and CDR2 is SNEGSKA (reference sequence). The CDR3 extends over 11 amino acids. This chain's CDR3 is CSAGTGTGYTF. The CDR3 nucleotides read TGCAGTGCGGGGACAGGGACCGGCTACACCTTC.

The gene calls are TRBV7-3 and TRBJ2-3, with D possibly being TRBD1 (6 bases). Trimming stripped 8 bases from V and 2 bases from J, with 11 bases between. The germline gives CDR1 SGHTA, CDR2 FQGTGA. CDR3 length: 13 residues. The CDR3 loop is CASGDIFTDTQYF. In nucleotides, the CDR3 is TGTGCCAGCGGGGACATATTCACAGATACGCAGTATTTT.

The chain recombines TRBV6-5 with TRBJ2-3; D ambiguous. Trimming shortened V by 10 bases and J by 4 bases, and 6 bases separated the two germline ends. This CDR3 is 10 amino acids long. The germline V gene has CDR1 MNHEY and CDR2 SVGAGI. The DNA for the CDR3 is TGTGCCATCGGTGCAGATACGCAGTATTTT. Its protein product is CAIGADTQYF.